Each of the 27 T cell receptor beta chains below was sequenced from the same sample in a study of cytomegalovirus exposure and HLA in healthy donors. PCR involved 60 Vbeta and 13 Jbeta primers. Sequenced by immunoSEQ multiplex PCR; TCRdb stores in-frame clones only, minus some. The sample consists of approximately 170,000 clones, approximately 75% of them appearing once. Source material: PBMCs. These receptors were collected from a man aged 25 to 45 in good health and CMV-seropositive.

The DNA for the CDR3 is TGTGCCAGCTCACCACGGGGACAGCTCACAGATACGCAGTATTTT. Its protein product is CASSPRGQLTDTQYF. The V gene is TRBV18, the J gene TRBJ2-3, with TRBD1 identical over 7 bases. Germline V CDR1 and CDR2: KGHSH, LQKENI. V trimming: 1 base; J trimming: 2 bases; junction bases outside the gene matches: 3. This CDR3 has 15 residues.

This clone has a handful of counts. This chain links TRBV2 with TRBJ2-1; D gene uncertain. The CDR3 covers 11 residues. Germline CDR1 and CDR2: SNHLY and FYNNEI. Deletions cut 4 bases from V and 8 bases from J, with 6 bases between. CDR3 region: CASSGEYEQFF. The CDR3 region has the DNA TGTGCCAGCAGTGGAGAATATGAGCAGTTCTTC.

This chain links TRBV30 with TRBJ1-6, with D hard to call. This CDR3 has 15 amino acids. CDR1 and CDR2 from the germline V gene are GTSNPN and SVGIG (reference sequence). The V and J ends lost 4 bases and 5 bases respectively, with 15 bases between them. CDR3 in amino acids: CAWTLGGINNSPLHF. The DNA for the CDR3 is TGTGCCTGGACTCTAGGAGGAATAAATAATTCACCCCTCCACTTT.

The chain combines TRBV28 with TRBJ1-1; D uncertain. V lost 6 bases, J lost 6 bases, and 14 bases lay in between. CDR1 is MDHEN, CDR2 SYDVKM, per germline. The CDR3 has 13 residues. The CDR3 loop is CASRQDLGSEAFF. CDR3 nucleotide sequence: TGTGCCAGCAGACAAGACCTAGGATCTGAAGCTTTCTTT.

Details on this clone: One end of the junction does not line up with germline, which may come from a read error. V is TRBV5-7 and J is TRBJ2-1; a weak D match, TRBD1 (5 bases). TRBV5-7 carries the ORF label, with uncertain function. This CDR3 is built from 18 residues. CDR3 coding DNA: TGTACCAGCACCAAAATGACACAGCAGGGCTCCTCCTACAATGAGCAGTTCTTC. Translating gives CTSTKMTQQGSSYNEQFF.

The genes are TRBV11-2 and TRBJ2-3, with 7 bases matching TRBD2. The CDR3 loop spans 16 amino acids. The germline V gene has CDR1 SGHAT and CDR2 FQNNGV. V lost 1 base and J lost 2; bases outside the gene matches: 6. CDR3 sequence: CASSLVAGVSTDTQYF. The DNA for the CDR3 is TGTGCCAGCAGCTTAGTGGCGGGGGTCTCCACAGATACGCAGTATTTT.

CDR3 sequence: CASSPQGGKGYTF. In nucleotides, the CDR3 is TGTGCCAGCAGCCCACAGGGGGGAAAAGGCTACACCTTC. The genes are TRBV9 and TRBJ1-2, with 8 bases fitting TRBD1. Unmatched junction bases numbered 7, after V lost 4 bases and J lost 8 bases. CDR3 length: 13 amino acids. Germline V gene data show CDR1 as SGDLS and CDR2 as YYNGEE. Using reference TRBV9 and TRBJ1-2 for the parts outside the CDR3, the full variable domain is DSGVTQTPKHLITATGQRVTLRCSPRSGDLSVYWYQQSLDQGLQFLIQYYNGEERAKGNILERFSAQQFPDLHSELNLSSLELGDSALYFCASSPQGGKGYTFGSGTRLTVV.

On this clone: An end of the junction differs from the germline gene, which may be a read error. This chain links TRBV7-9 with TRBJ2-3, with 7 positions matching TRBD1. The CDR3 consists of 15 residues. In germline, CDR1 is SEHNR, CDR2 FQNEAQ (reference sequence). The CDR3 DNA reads TGTTCCAGCAGCTTACCGACAGGGTTGGCAGATACGCAGTATTTT. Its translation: CSSSLPTGLADTQYF.

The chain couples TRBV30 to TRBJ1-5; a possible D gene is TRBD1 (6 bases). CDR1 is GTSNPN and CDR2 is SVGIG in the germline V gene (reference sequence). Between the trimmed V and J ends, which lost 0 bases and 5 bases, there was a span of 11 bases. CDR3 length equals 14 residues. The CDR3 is CAWSVLQGDQPQHF. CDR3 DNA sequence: TGTGCCTGGAGTGTCCTACAGGGCGATCAGCCCCAGCATTTT.

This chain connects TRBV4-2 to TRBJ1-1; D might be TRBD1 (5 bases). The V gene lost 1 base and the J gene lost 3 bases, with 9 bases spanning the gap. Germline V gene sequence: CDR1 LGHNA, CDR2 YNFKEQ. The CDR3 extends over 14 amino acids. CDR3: CASSQARGYTEAFF. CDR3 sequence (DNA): TGTGCCAGCAGCCAAGCTCGGGGGTACACTGAAGCTTTCTTT.

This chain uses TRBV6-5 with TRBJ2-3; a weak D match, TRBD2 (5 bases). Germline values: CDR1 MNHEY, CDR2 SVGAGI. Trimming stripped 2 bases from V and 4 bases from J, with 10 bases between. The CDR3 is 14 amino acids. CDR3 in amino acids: CASSYALASDTQYF. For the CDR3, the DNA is TGTGCCAGCAGTTACGCGCTAGCCTCAGATACGCAGTATTTT.

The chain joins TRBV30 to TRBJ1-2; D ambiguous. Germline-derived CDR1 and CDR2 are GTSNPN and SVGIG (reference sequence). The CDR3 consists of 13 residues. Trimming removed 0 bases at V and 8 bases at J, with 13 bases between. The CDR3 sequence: CAWSVQVAQGYTF. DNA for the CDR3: TGTGCCTGGAGTGTACAAGTTGCCCAAGGCTACACCTTC.

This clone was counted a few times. In DNA form, the CDR3 reads TGTGCCAGCAGCCCCGGGGGGGGAAGAGGGCCTGAAGCTTTCTTT. This encodes CASSPGGGRGPEAFF. V usage is TRBV7-9 and J usage is TRBJ1-1; a weak D match, TRBD1 (5 bases). The CDR3 runs to 15 residues. Germline V lookup: CDR1 SEHNR, CDR2 FQNEAQ (reference sequence). Trimming left V 5 bases short and J 6 bases short, with 19 bases between.

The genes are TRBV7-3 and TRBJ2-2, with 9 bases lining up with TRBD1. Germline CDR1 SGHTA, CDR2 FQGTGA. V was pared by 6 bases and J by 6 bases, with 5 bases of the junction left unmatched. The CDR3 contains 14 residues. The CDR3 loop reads CASRQGAEAGELFF. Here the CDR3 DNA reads TGTGCCAGCAGACAGGGGGCTGAGGCCGGGGAGCTGTTTTTT.

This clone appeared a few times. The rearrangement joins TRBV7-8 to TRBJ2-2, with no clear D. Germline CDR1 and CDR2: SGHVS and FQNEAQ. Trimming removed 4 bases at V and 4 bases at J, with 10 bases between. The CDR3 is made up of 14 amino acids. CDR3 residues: CASSYSDPTGELFF. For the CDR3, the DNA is TGTGCCAGCAGCTATAGTGATCCCACCGGGGAGCTGTTTTTT.

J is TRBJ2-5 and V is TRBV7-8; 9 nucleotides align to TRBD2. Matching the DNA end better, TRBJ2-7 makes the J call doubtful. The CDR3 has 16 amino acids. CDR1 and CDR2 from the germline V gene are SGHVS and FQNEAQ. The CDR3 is CASSSQLSGSTSEQYF. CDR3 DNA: TGTGCCAGCAGCTCCCAGCTTAGCGGGAGTACCAGCGAGCAGTACTTC.

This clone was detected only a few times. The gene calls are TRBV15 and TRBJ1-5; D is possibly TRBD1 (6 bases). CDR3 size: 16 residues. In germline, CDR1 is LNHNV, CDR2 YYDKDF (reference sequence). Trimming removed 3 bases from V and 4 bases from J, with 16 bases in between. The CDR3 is CATSSQGGLRNQPQHF. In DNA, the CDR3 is TGTGCCACCAGCAGTCAAGGGGGTCTTAGGAATCAGCCCCAGCATTTT.

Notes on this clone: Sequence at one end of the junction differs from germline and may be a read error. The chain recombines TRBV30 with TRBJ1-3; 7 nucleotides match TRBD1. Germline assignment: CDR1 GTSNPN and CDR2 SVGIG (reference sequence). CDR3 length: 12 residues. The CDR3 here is CAWGSQGVRISW. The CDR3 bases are TGTGCCTGGGGGAGTCAGGGGGTGAGGATCTCTTGG.

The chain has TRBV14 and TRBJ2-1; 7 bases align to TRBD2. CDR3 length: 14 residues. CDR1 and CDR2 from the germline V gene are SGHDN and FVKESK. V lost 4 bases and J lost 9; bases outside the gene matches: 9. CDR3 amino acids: CASSRGSPIGEQFF. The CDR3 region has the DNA TGTGCCAGCAGCCGCGGGAGTCCCATCGGTGAGCAGTTCTTC.

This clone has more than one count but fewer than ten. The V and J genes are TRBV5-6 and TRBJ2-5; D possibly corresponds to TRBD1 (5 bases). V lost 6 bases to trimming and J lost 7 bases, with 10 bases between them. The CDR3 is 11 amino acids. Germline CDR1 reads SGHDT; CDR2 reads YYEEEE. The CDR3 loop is CASTARGTQYF. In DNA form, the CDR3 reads TGTGCCAGCACTGCAAGGGGGACCCAGTACTTC.

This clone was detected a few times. The CDR3 loop reads CAISSQGSDTQYF. As DNA, the CDR3 is TGTGCCATCAGCTCACAGGGGTCAGATACGCAGTATTTT. The gene calls are TRBV10-3 and TRBJ2-3, with 7 bases fitting TRBD1. The germline gives CDR1 ENHRY, CDR2 SYGVKD. The CDR3 loop spans 13 amino acids. Unmatched junction bases numbered 4, after V lost 6 bases and J lost 4 bases.

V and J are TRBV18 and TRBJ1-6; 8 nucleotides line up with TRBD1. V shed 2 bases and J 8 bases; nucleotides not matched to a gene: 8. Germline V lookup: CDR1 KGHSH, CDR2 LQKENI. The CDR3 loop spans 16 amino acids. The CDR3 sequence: CASSPYRRGRYSPLHF. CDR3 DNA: TGTGCCAGCTCACCATATCGCAGGGGGCGGTATTCACCCCTCCACTTT.

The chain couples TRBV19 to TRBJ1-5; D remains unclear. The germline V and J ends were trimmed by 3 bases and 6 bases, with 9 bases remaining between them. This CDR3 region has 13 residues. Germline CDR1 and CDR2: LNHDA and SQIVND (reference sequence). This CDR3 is CASSISASQPQHF. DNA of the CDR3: TGTGCCAGTAGTATCTCCGCGAGTCAGCCCCAGCATTTT.

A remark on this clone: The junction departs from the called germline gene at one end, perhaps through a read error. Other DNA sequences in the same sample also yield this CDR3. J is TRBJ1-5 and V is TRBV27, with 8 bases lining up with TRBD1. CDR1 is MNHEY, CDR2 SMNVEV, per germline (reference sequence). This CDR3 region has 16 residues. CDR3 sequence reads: CASTATGTGSNQPQHF. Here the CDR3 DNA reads TGCGCCAGCACCGCTACCGGGACAGGTAGCAATCAGCCCCAGCATTTT.

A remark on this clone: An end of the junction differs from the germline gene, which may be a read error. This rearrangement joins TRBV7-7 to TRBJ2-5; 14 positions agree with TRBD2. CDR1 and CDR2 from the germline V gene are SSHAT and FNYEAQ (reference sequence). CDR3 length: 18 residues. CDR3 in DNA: TGTGCTAGCAGCCGAATCGGGACTAGCGGGAGTGTACAAGAGACCCAGTACTTC. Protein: CASSRIGTSGSVQETQYF.

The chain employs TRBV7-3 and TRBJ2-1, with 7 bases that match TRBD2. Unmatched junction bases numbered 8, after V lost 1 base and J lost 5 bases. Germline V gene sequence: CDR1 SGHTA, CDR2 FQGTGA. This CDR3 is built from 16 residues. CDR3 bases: TGTGCCAGCAGCTTAAGGGCGGGGCGGGGGAACAATGAGCAGTTCTTC. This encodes CASSLRAGRGNNEQFF.

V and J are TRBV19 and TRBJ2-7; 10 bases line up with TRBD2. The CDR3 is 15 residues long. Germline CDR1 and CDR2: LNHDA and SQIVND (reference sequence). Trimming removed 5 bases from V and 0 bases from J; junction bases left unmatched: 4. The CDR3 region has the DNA TGTGCCAGTAGTGTGTCTAGCGGGGGCTCCTACGAGCAGTACTTC. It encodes CASSVSSGGSYEQYF.